This TCR beta chain was identified during a study of regulatory T cells in long-lasting Graves disease. iRepertoire HTBI primers and Arm-PCR of CDR3 regions built TCR beta libraries. Each CDR3 protein is one row after TCRdb ran MiXCR on the multiplex PCR reads. The repertoire holds a few hundred thousand distinct CDR3 sequences, with 23% as singletons. Time point: persistent/refractory GD, antithyroid drugs over 5 years with positive TRAb. PBMC RNA served as the TCR library source. The germline V gene has CDR1 DFQATT and CDR2 SNEGSKA (reference sequence). The CDR3 has 16 amino acids. With V trimmed by 6 bases and J by 6 bases, 13 bases remained unmatched. This clonotype was seen a few times.

This clonotype was obtained from a female donor with Graves disease. This sequence joins TRBV20-1 and TRBJ2-2; TRBD1 aligns across 10 bases. The sample here was peripheral blood mononuclear cells (PBMCs), taken when the disease was refractory, from a patient treated with antithyroid drugs. The CDR3 is CSARPGQGISAGELFF. In DNA form, the CDR3 reads TGCAGTGCGCGACCGGGACAGGGGATTTCGGCCGGGGAGCTGTTTTTT.